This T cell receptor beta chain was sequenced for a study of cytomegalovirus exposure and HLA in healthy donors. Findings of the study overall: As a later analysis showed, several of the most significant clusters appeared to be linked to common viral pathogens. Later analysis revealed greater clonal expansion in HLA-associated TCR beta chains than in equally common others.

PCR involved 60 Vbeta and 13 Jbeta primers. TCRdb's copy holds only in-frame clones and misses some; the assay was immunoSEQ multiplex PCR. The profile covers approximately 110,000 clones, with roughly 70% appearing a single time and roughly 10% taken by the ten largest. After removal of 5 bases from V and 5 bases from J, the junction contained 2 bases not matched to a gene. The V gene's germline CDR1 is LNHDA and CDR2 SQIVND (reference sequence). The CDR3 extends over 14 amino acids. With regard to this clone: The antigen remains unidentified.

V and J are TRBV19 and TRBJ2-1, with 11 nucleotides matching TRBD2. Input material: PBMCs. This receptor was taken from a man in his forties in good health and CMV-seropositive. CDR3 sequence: CASSETSGNNEQFF. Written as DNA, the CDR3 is TGTGCCAGTAGTGAGACTAGCGGGAACAATGAGCAGTTCTTC.